The rows below give T cell receptor beta chains drawn from one sample of a study of beta chain features in type 1 diabetes. Assay used: immunoSEQ multiplex PCR; TCRdb lists only in-frame clones, some missing. The sample comprises about 190,000 clones, approximately 7.8% of which are singletons, and about 0.9% rests with the top ten. The sample taken for sequencing was central memory CD4+ T cells from blood. The source is a woman in her thirties or forties with type 1 diabetes. Each CDR3 is given with its conserved first and last residue. The order of the fields is D gene, clone size, V gene, J gene, CDR3 protein, CDR3 DNA. D genes are given only for firm matches. A clone size is listed for some rows: how often the clone was seen (once, few, many), or a class if it is expanded.

.	many	TRBV28	TRBJ2-7	CASSLSSPPEQYF	TGTGCCAGCAGTTTATCAAGCCCTCCGGAGCAGTACTTC
.	.	TRBV7-9	TRBJ1-5	CASSQVGDSNQPQHF	TGTGCCAGCAGCCAAGTCGGGGATAGCAATCAGCCCCAGCATTTT
.	.	TRBV7-8	TRBJ2-5	CASSQGGTETQYF	TGTGCCAGCAGCCAGGGCGGGACAGAGACCCAGTACTTC
TRBD1	many	TRBV7-2	TRBJ2-3	CASSPPGQGPGF	TGTGCCAGCAGCCCTCCGGGACAGGGACCCGGTTTT
TRBD1	many	TRBV6-6	TRBJ2-7	CASRDRGPAYEQYF	TGTGCCAGCAGGGACAGGGGCCCGGCCTACGAGCAGTACTTC
.	few	TRBV18	TRBJ1-1	CASSPTRGEAFF	TGTGCCAGCTCACCCACCAGGGGCGAAGCTTTCTTT
TRBD1	.	TRBV4-3	TRBJ1-2	CASSRRQGLDGYTF	TGCGCCAGCAGCCGAAGACAGGGTCTCGATGGCTACACCTTC
.	many	TRBV15	TRBJ1-6	CATSSRQGSPLHF	TGTGCCACCAGCTCCCGCCAGGGCTCACCCCTCCACTTT
.	.	TRBV5-1	TRBJ2-1	CASSLGQLNEQFF	TGCGCCAGCAGCTTGGGACAGCTCAATGAGCAGTTCTTC
.	few	TRBV7-3	TRBJ2-7	CASSSGTGTYEQYF	TGTGCCAGCAGCTCCGGGACTGGTACCTACGAGCAGTACTTC
.	.	TRBV19	TRBJ2-3	CASSFPGLGSGTQYF	TGTGCCAGTAGTTTTCCCGGACTGGGCTCAGGTACGCAGTATTTT
.	.	TRBV30	TRBJ1-1	CAWRTADEAFF	TGTGCCTGGAGGACAGCCGATGAAGCTTTCTTT
TRBD1	.	TRBV7-9	TRBJ1-2	CASSLAGGNYGYTF	TGTGCCAGCAGCCTGGCAGGGGGTAACTATGGCTACACCTTC
TRBD2	.	TRBV5-1	TRBJ2-3	CASSPGTSGSFTDTQYF	TGCGCCAGCAGCCCAGGGACTAGCGGGAGCTTCACAGATACGCAGTATTTT
TRBD1	.	TRBV7-8	TRBJ1-3	CASSLTRTGGRLGNTIYF	TGTGCCAGCAGCTTAACCCGGACAGGGGGACGCCTTGGAAACACCATATATTTT
.	.	TRBV5-1	TRBJ1-1	CASRSTSSGEAFF	TGCGCCAGCAGATCGACGTCCTCGGGTGAAGCTTTCTTT
TRBD1	.	TRBV29-1	TRBJ1-1	CSVESAGGTEAFF	TGCAGCGTTGAATCGGCAGGGGGTACTGAAGCTTTCTTT
.	.	TRBV7-9	TRBJ2-7	CASSHGLGNEQYF	TGTGCCAGCAGCCACGGCCTGGGCAACGAGCAGTACTTC
.	.	TRBV11-2	TRBJ1-6	CASSLGGVGNSPLHF	TGTGCCAGCAGCTTAGGGGGGGTCGGCAATTCACCCCTCCACTTT
.	few	TRBV7-9	TRBJ2-3	CASSPSADTQYF	TGTGCCAGCAGCCCATCGGCAGATACGCAGTATTTT
.	.	TRBV2	TRBJ1-1	CARSQGLNTEAFF	TGTGCCAGGTCCCAGGGGTTAAACACTGAAGCTTTCTTT
.	.	TRBV11-2	TRBJ2-6	CASSLKTGTGANVLTF	TGTGCCAGCAGCTTGAAGACGGGAACTGGGGCCAACGTCCTGACTTTC
TRBD1	few	TRBV7-3	TRBJ2-3	CASSTWTGGSDTQYF	TGTGCCAGCAGCACCTGGACAGGGGGCTCTGATACGCAGTATTTT
TRBD1	.	TRBV5-6	TRBJ1-1	CASSWDRVVTEAFF	TGTGCCAGCAGTTGGGACAGGGTCGTCACTGAAGCTTTCTTT